The TCR beta chain under discussion was sequenced for a study of T-cell reconstitution after alpha-beta-depleted transplantation in children. This clonotype was found a few times. CDR1 and CDR2 (germline): MNHNS, SASEGT. The CDR3 is 15 amino acids. V gave up 9 bases and J gave up 7 bases; unmatched junction bases: 7. The authors prepared the TCRbeta library with unique molecular identifiers. TCRdb re-derived calls from the PCR reads in MiXCR, one entry per CDR3 protein. The sample contains fewer than 550,000 distinct CDR3 sequences, about an eighth of which appear only once. The specimen was PBMCs, mostly from graft donor cells, collected 180 days after TCRalphabeta/CD19-depleted stem cell transplant. This sequence joins TRBV6-1 and TRBJ2-1; TRBD2 agrees at 15 bases. This sequence originates from a female patient between 2 and 10 years old who had a stem cell transplant for aplastic anemia, so the T cells may come from the graft donor. CDR3 amino acids: CASRTGTSGRNEQFF. In DNA, the CDR3 is TGTGCCAGTCGAACCGGGACTAGCGGGAGGAATGAGCAGTTCTTC.